The 14 T cell receptor beta chains below were found in one sample sequenced in a study of blood T cell repertoires in COVID-19. TCRdb's table, derived via immunoSEQ multiplex PCR, lists solely in-frame clones and lacks some. The data contain over 150,000 clones, approximately 81% of them seen just once; the ten biggest clones take up around an eighth. Input material: peripheral blood. The origin of the receptors is a man aged 18-30 years with active or convalescent COVID-19.

This chain joins TRBV19 and TRBJ1-1; the D gene is possibly TRBD1 (5 bases). The CDR3 loop spans 12 amino acids. Trimming left V 7 bases short and J 1 base short, with 7 bases between. The V gene's germline CDR1 is LNHDA and CDR2 SQIVND (reference sequence). CDR3 sequence: CASMGRNTEAFF. For the CDR3, the DNA is TGTGCCAGTATGGGGCGGAACACTGAAGCTTTCTTT.

The count of this clone is one. The chain combines TRBV5-1 with TRBJ1-4; D gene uncertain. This CDR3 is built from 14 residues. Per germline, CDR1 SGHRS and CDR2 YFSETQ. Trimming removed 1 base from V and 8 bases from J, with 12 bases in between. In nucleotides, the CDR3 is TGCGCCAGCAGCTTGCAGAGAGGAGGGGAAAAACTGTTTTTT. It encodes CASSLQRGGEKLFF.

This sequence joins TRBV5-4 and TRBJ1-3, with D possibly matching TRBD1 (6 bases). Between the trimmed V and J ends, which lost 0 bases and 4 bases, there was a span of 11 bases. The CDR3 runs 15 residues. CDR1 and CDR2 (germline): SGHNT, YYREEE (reference sequence). CDR3 amino acids: CASSLVGADGNTIYF. CDR3 coding DNA: TGTGCCAGCAGCTTGGTGGGGGCGGACGGAAACACCATATATTTT.

The chain employs TRBV5-1 and TRBJ1-4; D is undetermined. Trimming removed 0 bases from V and 2 bases from J, with 11 bases in between. The CDR3 spans 16 residues. CDR1 is SGHRS, CDR2 YFSETQ, per germline. The CDR3 DNA reads as TGCGCCAGCAGCTTGGGACATTCGGCTACTAATGAAAAACTGTTTTTT. Protein product: CASSLGHSATNEKLFF.

This chain joins TRBV4-1 and TRBJ1-1; TRBD1 might be the D (6 bases). The CDR3 sequence is 17 residues long. Germline CDR1 is MGHRA and CDR2 is YSYEKL. The V gene lost 0 bases and the J gene lost 0 bases, with 14 bases spanning the gap. The CDR3 bases are TGCGCCAGCAGCCAAGATAGCGGGGGGCGGTTGAACACTGAAGCTTTCTTT. Translating it yields CASSQDSGGRLNTEAFF.

The sample holds one count of this clone. V gene TRBV29-1 combines with J gene TRBJ2-7; 15 nucleotides match TRBD2. Germline V gives CDR1 SQVTM, CDR2 ANQGSEA. There are 22 residues in the CDR3. With 1 base clipped from V and 4 bases from J, the junction kept 23 bases outside the gene matches. The DNA of the CDR3 is TGCAGCGTTGAAGCGAGGGACAGGGGGCGAGGGACTAGCGGGAGGCCAGGGTACGAGCAGTACTTC. Its translation is CSVEARDRGRGTSGRPGYEQYF.

This chain links TRBV2 with TRBJ1-2; tentative D call: TRBD1 (6 bases). With 8 bases removed from V and 1 base from J, the gap between germline ends came to 11 bases. CDR1 and CDR2 (germline): SNHLY, FYNNEI. The CDR3 consists of 13 residues. The CDR3, as DNA: TGTGCCAGCGGAGACAGGCTTAACTATGGCTACACCTTC. Its protein product is CASGDRLNYGYTF.

The CDR3 sequence: CASSYGGQGAYGYTF. CDR3 nucleotide sequence: TGTGCCAGCAGTTACGGGGGACAGGGGGCATATGGCTACACCTTC. The gene calls are TRBV6-2 or TRBV6-3 and TRBJ1-2, with TRBD1 matching 12 bases. Trimming took 2 bases from V and 5 from J; bases not matched to a gene: 3. The CDR3 sequence is 15 residues long. CDR1 is MNHEY, CDR2 SVGEGT, per germline.

The chain couples TRBV28 to TRBJ1-5; D remains unclear. V lost 5 bases and J 7 bases, leaving 9 bases between the germline ends. The CDR3 runs 12 residues. From germline, CDR1 is MDHEN and CDR2 SYDVKM. CDR3 nucleotides: TGTGCCAGCAGTCCGGTCAACCAGCCCCAGCATTTT. Protein: CASSPVNQPQHF.

The rearrangement uses TRBV10-3 and TRBJ2-7; 7 positions match TRBD1. Losses at the gene ends were 8 bases for V and 4 bases for J; bases not matched to a gene: 8. Germline V gene data show CDR1 as ENHRY and CDR2 as SYGVKD. The CDR3 totals 13 residues. The CDR3 loop reads CAIGPDRRYEQYF. The DNA of the CDR3 is TGTGCCATCGGACCGGACAGGAGGTACGAGCAGTACTTC.

The chain couples TRBV5-4 to TRBJ2-1, with D possibly matching TRBD2 (5 bases). From germline, CDR1 is SGHNT and CDR2 YYREEE (reference sequence). V was trimmed by 0 bases and J by 6 bases, leaving 10 bases between them. The CDR3 has 14 residues. Here the CDR3 DNA reads TGTGCCAGCAGCTTGGTTAGCGCTGGCAATGAGCAGTTCTTC. Its translation: CASSLVSAGNEQFF.

The CDR3 region is CASSRGGQIADQPQHF. DNA of the CDR3: TGTGCCAGTAGTAGAGGCGGACAGATAGCTGATCAGCCCCAGCATTTT. The rearrangement uses TRBV19 and TRBJ1-5, with D perhaps matching TRBD1 (6 bases). CDR3 length: 16 amino acids. Trimming took off 4 bases at V and 5 bases at J, with 18 bases between the two ends. Germline CDR1 LNHDA, CDR2 SQIVND (reference sequence). Based on the CDR3 plus reference TRBV19 and TRBJ1-5, the full variable domain is DGGITQSPKYLFRKEGQNVTLSCEQNLNHDAMYWYRQDPGQGLRLIYYSQIVNDFQKGDIAEGYSVSREKKESFPLTVTSAQKNPTAFYLCASSRGGQIADQPQHFGDGTRLSIL.

This sequence joins TRBV4-2 and TRBJ2-1; TRBD2 agrees at 10 bases. V dropped 0 bases and J dropped 5; count of bases not matched to a gene: 4. Germline V gives CDR1 LGHNA, CDR2 YNFKEQ. The CDR3 loop spans 16 amino acids. CDR3 sequence reads: CASSQDWLAGDNEQFF. The CDR3 bases are TGTGCCAGCAGCCAAGATTGGCTAGCGGGGGACAATGAGCAGTTCTTC.

This clone appeared once. V usage is TRBV7-6 and J usage is TRBJ2-1; tentative D call: TRBD1 (5 bases). The CDR3 has 16 amino acids. Looked up from germline, CDR1 is SGHVS and CDR2 is FNYEAQ. Deletions cut 1 base from V and 2 bases from J, with 12 bases between. CDR3 coding DNA: TGTGCCAGCAGCTTAGAAAGTCAGGGTCCCTACAATGAGCAGTTCTTC. Translating it yields CASSLESQGPYNEQFF.